Here is one T cell receptor beta chain with its context. Its antigen is unknown. This record comes from a study of cytomegalovirus exposure and HLA in healthy donors. Broader study findings: The listing of roughly 160 TCR beta chains classed them as cytomegalovirus-associated. For most TCR sequences rarity was the rule, although some public TCRs occurred in many donors. In vitro assays verified that a few CMV-associated chains recognized CMV antigens specifically.

The protocol was immunoSEQ multiplex PCR, while the TCRdb copy is restricted to in-frame clones and leaves out a portion. There are some 220,000 clones in the sample; about 93% occur only once, and 1.1% lies in the top ten. The TCR sequence derives from a woman younger than 35 in good health and CMV-seronegative. The specimen was PBMCs.

The CDR3 reads CASGLFRGPYNEQFF. The CDR3, as DNA: TGTGCTAGTGGTTTGTTCAGGGGCCCCTACAATGAGCAGTTCTTC. This sequence joins TRBV12-5 and TRBJ2-1; D is perhaps TRBD1 (6 bases). CDR1 and CDR2 (germline): LGHNT, FRNRAP. This CDR3 has 15 residues. Between the trimmed V and J ends, which lost 2 bases and 2 bases, there was a span of 10 bases.